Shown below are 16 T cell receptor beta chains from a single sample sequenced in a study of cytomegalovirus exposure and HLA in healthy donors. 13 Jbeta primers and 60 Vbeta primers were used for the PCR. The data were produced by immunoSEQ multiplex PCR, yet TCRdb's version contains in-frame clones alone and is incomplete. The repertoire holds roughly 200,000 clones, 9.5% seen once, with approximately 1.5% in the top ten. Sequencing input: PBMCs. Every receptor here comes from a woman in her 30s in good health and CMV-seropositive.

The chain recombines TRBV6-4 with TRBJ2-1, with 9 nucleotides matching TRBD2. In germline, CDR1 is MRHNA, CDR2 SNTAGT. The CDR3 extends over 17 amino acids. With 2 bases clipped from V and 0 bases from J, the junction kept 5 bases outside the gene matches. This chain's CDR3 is CASSDGSGRSSYNEQFF. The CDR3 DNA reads TGTGCCAGCAGTGACGGAAGCGGGAGGAGCTCCTACAATGAGCAGTTCTTC.

This CDR3 reads CASTLGGDRANTEAFF. The CDR3 DNA follows: TGTGCCAGTACCCTAGGAGGCGACAGGGCGAACACTGAAGCTTTCTTT. V usage is TRBV19 and J usage is TRBJ1-1; 7 positions match TRBD1. Per germline, CDR1 LNHDA and CDR2 SQIVND (reference sequence). V was clipped by 7 bases and J by 1 base; unmatched bases: 12. The CDR3 totals 16 residues.

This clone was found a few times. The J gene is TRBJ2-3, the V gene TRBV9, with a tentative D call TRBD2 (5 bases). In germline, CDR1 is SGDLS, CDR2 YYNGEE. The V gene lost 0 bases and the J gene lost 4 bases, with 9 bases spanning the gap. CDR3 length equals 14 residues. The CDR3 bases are TGTGCCAGCAGCGTAGTCCTAGCACCAGATACGCAGTATTTT. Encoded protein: CASSVVLAPDTQYF.

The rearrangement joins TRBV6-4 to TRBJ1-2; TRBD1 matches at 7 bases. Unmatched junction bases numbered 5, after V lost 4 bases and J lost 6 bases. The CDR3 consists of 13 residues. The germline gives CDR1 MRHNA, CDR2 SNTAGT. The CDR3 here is CASSAQGTDGYTF. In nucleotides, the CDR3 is TGTGCCAGCAGTGCACAGGGGACCGATGGCTACACCTTC.

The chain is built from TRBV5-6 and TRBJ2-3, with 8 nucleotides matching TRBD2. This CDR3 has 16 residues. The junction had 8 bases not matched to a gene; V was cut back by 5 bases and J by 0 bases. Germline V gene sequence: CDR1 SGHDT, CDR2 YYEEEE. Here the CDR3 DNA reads TGTGCCAGCAGGGATCGGGGGGGATTGAGCACAGATACGCAGTATTTT. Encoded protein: CASRDRGGLSTDTQYF.

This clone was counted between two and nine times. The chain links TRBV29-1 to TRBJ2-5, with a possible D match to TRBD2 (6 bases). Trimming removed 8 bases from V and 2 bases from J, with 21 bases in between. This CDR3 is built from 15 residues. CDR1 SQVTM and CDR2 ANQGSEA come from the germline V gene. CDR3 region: CSSRRSRGAQETQYF. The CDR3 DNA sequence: TGCAGCTCGCGGCGTTCTCGCGGGGCTCAAGAGACCCAGTACTTC.

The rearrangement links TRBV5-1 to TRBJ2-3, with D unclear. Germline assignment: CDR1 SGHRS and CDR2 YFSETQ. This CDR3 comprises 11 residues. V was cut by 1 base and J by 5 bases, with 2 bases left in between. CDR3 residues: CASSLQDTQYF. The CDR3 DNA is TGCGCCAGCAGCTTGCAAGATACGCAGTATTTT.

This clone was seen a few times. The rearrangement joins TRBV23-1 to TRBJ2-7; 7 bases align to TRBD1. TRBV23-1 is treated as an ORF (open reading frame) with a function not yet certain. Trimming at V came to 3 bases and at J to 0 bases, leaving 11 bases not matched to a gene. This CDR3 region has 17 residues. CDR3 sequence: CASSHLGLGQLSYEQYF. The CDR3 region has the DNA TGCGCCAGCAGTCATTTGGGCCTGGGACAGCTCTCCTACGAGCAGTACTTC.

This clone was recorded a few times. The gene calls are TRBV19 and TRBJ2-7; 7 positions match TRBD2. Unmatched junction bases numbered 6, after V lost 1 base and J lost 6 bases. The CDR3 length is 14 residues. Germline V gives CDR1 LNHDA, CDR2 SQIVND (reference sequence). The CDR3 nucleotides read TGTGCCAGTAGTATAGGAAGCGGGGCTCGCGAGCAGTACTTC. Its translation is CASSIGSGAREQYF.

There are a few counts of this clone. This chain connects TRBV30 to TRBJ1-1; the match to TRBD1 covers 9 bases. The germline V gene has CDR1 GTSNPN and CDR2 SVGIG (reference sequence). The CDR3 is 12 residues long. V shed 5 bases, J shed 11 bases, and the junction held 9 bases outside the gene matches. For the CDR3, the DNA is TGTGCCTGGGGACAGGGGAGGATGGGGGCTTTCTTT. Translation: CAWGQGRMGAFF.

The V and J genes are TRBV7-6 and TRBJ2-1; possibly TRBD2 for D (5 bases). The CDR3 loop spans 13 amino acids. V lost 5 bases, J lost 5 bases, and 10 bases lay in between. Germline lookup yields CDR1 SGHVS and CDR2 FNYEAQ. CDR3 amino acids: CASSDYNDNEQFF. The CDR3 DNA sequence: TGTGCCAGCAGCGACTACAACGACAATGAGCAGTTCTTC.

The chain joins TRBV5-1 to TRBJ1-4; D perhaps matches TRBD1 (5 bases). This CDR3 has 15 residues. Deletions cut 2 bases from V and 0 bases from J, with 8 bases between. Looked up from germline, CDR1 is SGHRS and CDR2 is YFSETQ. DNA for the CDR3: TGCGCCAGCAGCTTTAAAGGGGCAACTAATGAAAAACTGTTTTTT. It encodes CASSFKGATNEKLFF.

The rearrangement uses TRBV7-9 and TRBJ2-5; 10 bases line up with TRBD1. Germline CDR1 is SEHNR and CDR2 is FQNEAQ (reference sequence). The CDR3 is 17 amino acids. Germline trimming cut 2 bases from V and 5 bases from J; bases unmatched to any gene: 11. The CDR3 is CASSLSQTGGFKETQYF. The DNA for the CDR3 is TGTGCCAGCAGCTTAAGTCAGACAGGGGGCTTTAAGGAGACCCAGTACTTC.

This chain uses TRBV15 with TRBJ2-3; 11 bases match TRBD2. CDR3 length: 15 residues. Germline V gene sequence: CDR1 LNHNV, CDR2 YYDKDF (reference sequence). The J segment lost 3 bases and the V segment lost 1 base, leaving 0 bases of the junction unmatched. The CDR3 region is CATSRASGRTDTQYF. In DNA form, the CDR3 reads TGTGCCACCAGCAGAGCTAGCGGGAGGACAGATACGCAGTATTTT.

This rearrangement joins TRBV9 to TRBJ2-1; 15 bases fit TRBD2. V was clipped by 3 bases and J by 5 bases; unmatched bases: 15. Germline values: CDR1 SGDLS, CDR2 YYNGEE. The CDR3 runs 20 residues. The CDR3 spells CASSARRGLAGGRENNEQFF. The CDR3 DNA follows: TGTGCCAGCAGCGCCCGGAGGGGACTAGCGGGAGGAAGGGAGAACAATGAGCAGTTCTTC.

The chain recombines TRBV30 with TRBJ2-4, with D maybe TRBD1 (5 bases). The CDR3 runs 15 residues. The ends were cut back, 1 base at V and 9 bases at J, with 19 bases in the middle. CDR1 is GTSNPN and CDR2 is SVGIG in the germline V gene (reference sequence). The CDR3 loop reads CAWSALSLRVGIQYF. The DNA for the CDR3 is TGTGCCTGGAGTGCCCTCTCACTCAGGGTAGGCATTCAGTACTTC.